This T cell receptor beta chain derives from a study of T cell responses to AZD1222 COVID-19 vaccine. Assay: immunoSEQ multiplex PCR; the TCRdb copy retains only in-frame clones and omits some. Of 120,000 to 150,000 clones listed, about 81% are singletons. Germline V gene sequence: CDR1 SGDLS, CDR2 YYNGEE. The ends were cut back, 0 bases at V and 3 bases at J, with 10 bases in the middle. The CDR3 runs 15 residues. Study-level points and caveats: Breadth and depth of Spike-specific TCRs rose after two AZD1222 doses. Recipients of AZD1222 seropositive at baseline numbered only 6 or 7.

Points on this clone: Its antigen is still unknown.

The input for sequencing was peripheral blood, taken on day 0 of MenACWY control vaccination. This TCR derives from an adult in good health. This chain links TRBV9 with TRBJ1-5, with D unresolved. The CDR3 reads CASSVEGRLNQPQHF. CDR3 nucleotides: TGTGCCAGCAGCGTAGAGGGCCGGCTCAATCAGCCCCAGCATTTT.